Ten or more counts support the clone carrying this T cell receptor beta chain. The sample belongs to a study of T cell repertoires in cytomegalovirus infection. At the level of the study: It can be stated that public TCR beta signatures indicated CMV infection as well as a matching HLA type.

Using its own MiXCR run on the reads, TCRdb lists one record per CDR3 protein. The top ten clones hold roughly 9.1% of a sample with about 130,000 distinct CDR3 sequences, about 10% of them seen once. There are 13 residues in the CDR3. Trimming shortened V by 2 bases and J by 4 bases, and 8 bases separated the two germline ends. Germline CDR1 reads SEHNR; CDR2 reads FQNEAQ (reference sequence). The TCR comes from a human donor in good health (CMV status not recorded). Some clones in this sample may be carry-over from other donors' samples. Sequenced input: PBMCs. The J gene is TRBJ1-2, the V gene TRBV7-9; no clear D. The CDR3 region is CASSLPKTYGYTF. The CDR3 DNA is TGTGCCAGCAGCTTACCTAAGACCTATGGCTACACCTTC.